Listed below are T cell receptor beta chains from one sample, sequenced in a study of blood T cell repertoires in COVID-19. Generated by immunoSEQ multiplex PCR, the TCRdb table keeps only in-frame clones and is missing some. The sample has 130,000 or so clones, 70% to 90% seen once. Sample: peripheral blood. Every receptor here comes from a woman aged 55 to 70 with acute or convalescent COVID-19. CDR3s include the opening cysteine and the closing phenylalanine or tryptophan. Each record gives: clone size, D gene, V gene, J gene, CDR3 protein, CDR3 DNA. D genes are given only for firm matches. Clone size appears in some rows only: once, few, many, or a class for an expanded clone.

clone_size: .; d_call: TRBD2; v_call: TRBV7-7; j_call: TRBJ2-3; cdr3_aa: CASSPRSGDETDTQYF; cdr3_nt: TGTGCTAGCAGTCCGAGAAGCGGGGATGAAACAGATACGCAGTATTTT
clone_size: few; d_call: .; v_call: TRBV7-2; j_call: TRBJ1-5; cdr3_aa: CASSFGQGVGQPQHF; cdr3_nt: TGTGCCAGCAGCTTTGGGCAGGGCGTGGGTCAGCCCCAGCATTTT
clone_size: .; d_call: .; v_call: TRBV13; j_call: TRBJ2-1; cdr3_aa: CASHLGGEQFF; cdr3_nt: TGTGCCTCCCACTTAGGGGGTGAGCAGTTCTTC
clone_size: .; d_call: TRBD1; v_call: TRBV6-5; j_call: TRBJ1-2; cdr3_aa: CASRKEGARYGYTF; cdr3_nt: TGTGCCAGCAGAAAGGAGGGGGCTCGGTATGGCTACACCTTC
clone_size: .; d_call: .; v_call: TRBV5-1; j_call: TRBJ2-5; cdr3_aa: CASSLRPGETQYF; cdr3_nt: TGCGCCAGCAGCTTGAGGCCGGGAGAGACCCAGTACTTC
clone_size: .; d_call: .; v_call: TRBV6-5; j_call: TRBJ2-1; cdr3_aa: CASSFTSPSSYNEQFF; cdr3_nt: TGTGCCAGCAGTTTTACTAGCCCTAGCTCCTACAATGAGCAGTTCTTC
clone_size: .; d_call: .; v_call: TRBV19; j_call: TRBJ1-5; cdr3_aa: CASSIRVSDQPQHF; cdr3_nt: TGTGCCAGTAGTATCCGGGTGAGCGATCAGCCCCAGCATTTT
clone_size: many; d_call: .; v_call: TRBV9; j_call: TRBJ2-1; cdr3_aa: CASSVDFRRGGEQFF; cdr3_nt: TGTGCCAGCAGCGTAGATTTTCGTCGGGGTGGGGAGCAGTTCTTC
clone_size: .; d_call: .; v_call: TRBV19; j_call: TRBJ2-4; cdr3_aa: CASSMGRGVSKNIQYF; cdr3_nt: TGTGCCAGTAGTATGGGGCGCGGGGTGTCCAAAAACATTCAGTACTTC
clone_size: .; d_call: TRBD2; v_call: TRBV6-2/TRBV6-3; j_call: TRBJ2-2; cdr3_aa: CASSPTRPGLAGNTGELFF; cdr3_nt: TGTGCCAGCAGCCCTACCCGACCGGGACTAGCGGGGAACACCGGGGAGCTGTTTTTT
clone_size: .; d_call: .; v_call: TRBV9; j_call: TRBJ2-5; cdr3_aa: CASSVDRGGETQYF; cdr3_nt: TGTGCCAGCAGCGTAGACAGGGGGGGAGAGACCCAGTACTTC
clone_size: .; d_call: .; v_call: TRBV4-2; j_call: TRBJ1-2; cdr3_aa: CASSQSRPSNYGYTF; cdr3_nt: TGTGCCAGCAGCCAGAGCAGGCCTTCTAACTATGGCTACACCTTC
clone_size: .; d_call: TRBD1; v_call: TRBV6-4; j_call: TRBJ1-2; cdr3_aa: CAIPRDRDYGYTF; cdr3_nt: TGTGCCATCCCCCGGGACAGGGACTATGGCTACACCTTC
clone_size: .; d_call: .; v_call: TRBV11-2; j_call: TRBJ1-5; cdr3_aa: CASSLGGRDQPQHF; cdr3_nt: TGTGCCAGCAGCTTAGGGGGGCGAGATCAGCCCCAGCATTTT
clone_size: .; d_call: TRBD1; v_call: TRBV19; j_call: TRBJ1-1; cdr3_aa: CASTRGQQLNTEAFF; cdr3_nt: TGTGCCAGTACCCGGGGACAGCAACTAAACACTGAAGCTTTCTTT
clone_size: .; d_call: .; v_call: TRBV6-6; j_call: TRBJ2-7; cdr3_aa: CASSLSGTPTYEQYF; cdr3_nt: TGTGCCAGCAGCCTCTCCGGGACTCCCACCTACGAGCAGTACTTC
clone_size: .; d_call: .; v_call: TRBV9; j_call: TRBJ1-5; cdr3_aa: CASSVEGAVNQPQHF; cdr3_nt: TGTGCCAGCAGCGTAGAAGGGGCCGTGAATCAGCCCCAGCATTTT
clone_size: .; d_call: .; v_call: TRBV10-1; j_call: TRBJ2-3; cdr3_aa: CASSGPEGAGDTQYF; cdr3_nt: TGCGCCAGCAGTGGGCCGGAGGGCGCCGGAGATACGCAGTATTTT
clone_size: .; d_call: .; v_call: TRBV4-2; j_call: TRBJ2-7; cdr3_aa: CASGQHYEQYF; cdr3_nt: TGTGCCAGCGGACAGCACTACGAGCAGTACTTC
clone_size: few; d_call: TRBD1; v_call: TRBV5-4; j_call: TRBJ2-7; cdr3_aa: CASSSKQGAREQYF; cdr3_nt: TGTGCCAGCAGCTCTAAACAGGGGGCTCGGGAGCAGTACTTC
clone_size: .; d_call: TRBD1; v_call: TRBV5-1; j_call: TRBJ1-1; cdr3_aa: CASSWDRGGTEAFF; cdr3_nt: TGCGCCAGCAGCTGGGACAGGGGTGGAACTGAAGCTTTCTTT
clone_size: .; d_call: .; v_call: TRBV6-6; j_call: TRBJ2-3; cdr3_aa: CASSYYGASTDTQYF; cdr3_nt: TGTGCCAGCAGTTACTACGGTGCTAGCACAGATACGCAGTATTTT
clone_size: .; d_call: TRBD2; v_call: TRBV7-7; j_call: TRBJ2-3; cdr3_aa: CASSLTSGGSDTQYF; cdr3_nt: TGTGCTAGCAGCTTGACTAGCGGGGGCTCAGATACGCAGTATTTT
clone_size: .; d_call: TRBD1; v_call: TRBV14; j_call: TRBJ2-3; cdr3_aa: CASSHLTGGYSTDTQYF; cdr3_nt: TGTGCCAGCAGCCATCTGACAGGGGGCTATAGCACAGATACGCAGTATTTT
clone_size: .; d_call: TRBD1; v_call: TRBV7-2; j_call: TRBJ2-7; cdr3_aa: CASSVTGAAYEQYF; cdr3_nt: TGTGCCAGCAGCGTTACAGGGGCGGCCTACGAGCAGTACTTC
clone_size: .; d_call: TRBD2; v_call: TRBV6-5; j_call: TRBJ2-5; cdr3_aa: CASSSRATGGGETQYF; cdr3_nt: TGTGCCAGCAGTTCCAGGGCGACGGGGGGGGGAGAGACCCAGTACTTC
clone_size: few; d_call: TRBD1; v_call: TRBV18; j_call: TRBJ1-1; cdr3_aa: CASSTGENTEAFF; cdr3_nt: TGTGCCAGCTCGACAGGGGAGAACACTGAAGCTTTCTTT
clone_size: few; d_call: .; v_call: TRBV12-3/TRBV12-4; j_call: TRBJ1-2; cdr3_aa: CASTDYYGYTF; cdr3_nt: TGTGCCAGCACAGACTACTATGGCTACACCTTC
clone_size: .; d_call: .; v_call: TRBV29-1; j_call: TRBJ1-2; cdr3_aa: CSVQVARGGYTF; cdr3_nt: TGCAGCGTCCAAGTCGCCCGAGGTGGCTACACCTTC
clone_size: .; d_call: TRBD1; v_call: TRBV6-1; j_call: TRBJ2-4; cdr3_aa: CASSERDRKNIQYF; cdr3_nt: TGTGCCAGCAGTGAAAGGGACAGGAAAAACATTCAGTACTTC
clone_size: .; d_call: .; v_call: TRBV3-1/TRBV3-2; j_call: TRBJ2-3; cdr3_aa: CASSLPGDTDTQYF; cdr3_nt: TGTGCCAGCAGTCTCCCGGGGGACACAGATACGCAGTATTTT
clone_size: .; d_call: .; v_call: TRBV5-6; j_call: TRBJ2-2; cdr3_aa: CASSRGFGNTGELFF; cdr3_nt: TGTGCCAGCAGCCGAGGGTTTGGCAACACCGGGGAGCTGTTTTTT
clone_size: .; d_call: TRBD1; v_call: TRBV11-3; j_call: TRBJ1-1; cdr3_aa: CASSLRTGVGTEAFF; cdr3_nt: TGTGCCAGCAGCCTACGGACAGGAGTGGGCACTGAAGCTTTCTTT
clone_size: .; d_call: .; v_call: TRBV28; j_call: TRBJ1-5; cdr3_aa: CASSFTPRQFGHF; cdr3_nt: TGTGCCAGCAGTTTCACCCCACGACAATTTGGACATTTT
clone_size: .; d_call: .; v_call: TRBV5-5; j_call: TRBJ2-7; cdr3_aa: CASSLGHQIYEQYF; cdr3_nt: TGTGCCAGCAGCTTGGGACACCAGATCTACGAGCAGTACTTC
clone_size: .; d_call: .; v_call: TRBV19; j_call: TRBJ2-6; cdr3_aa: CASSTPPGVSWANVLTF; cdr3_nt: TGTGCCAGTAGTACCCCCCCGGGGGTTTCTTGGGCCAACGTCCTGACTTTC
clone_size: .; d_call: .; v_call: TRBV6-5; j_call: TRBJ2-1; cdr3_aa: CASREAPVDEQFF; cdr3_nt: TGTGCCAGCAGGGAGGCCCCGGTTGATGAGCAGTTCTTC
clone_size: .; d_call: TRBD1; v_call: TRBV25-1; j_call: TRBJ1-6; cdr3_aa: CASSRTGVNSPLHF; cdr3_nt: TGTGCCAGCAGTAGAACAGGGGTCAATTCACCCCTCCACTTT
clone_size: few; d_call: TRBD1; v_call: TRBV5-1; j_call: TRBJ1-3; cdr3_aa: CASSSQGDPGNTIYF; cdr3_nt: TGCGCCAGCAGCTCACAGGGGGACCCAGGAAACACCATATATTTT
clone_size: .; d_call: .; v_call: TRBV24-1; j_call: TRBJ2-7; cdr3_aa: CATSDSRTVSYEQYF; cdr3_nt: TGTGCCACCAGTGACTCCAGGACAGTCTCCTACGAGCAGTACTTC
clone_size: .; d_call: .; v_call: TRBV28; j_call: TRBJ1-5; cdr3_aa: CASSVTGMPQHF; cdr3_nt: TGTGCCAGCAGTGTCACAGGGATGCCCCAGCATTTT
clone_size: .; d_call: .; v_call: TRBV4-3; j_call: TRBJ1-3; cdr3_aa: CASSQGGGDSGNTIYF; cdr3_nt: TGCGCCAGCAGCCAAGGCGGGGGCGACTCTGGAAACACCATATATTTT
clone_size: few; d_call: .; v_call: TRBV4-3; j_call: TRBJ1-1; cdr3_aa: CASSQDAEAEAFF; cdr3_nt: TGCGCCAGCAGCCAAGATGCCGAGGCTGAAGCTTTCTTT
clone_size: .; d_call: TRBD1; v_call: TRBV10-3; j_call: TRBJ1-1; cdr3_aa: CAISESWTGLVAAFF; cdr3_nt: TGTGCCATCAGTGAGTCGTGGACAGGGCTGGTCGCAGCTTTCTTT
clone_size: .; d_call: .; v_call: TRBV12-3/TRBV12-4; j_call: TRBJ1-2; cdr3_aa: CASQTGYGGYTF; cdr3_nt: TGTGCCAGCCAAACAGGGTACGGTGGCTACACCTTC
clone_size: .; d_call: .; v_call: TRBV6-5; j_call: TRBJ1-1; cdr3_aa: CASRPTVNTEAFF; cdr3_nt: TGTGCCAGCAGACCAACAGTGAACACTGAAGCTTTCTTT
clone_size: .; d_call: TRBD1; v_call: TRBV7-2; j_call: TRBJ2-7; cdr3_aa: CASSLFTTGEENEQYF; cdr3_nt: TGTGCCAGCAGCCTATTTACGACAGGGGAGGAGAACGAGCAGTACTTC
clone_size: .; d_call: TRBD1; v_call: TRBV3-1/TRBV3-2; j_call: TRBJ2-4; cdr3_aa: CASSQPGQGRVIQYF; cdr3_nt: TGTGCCAGCAGCCAACCGGGACAGGGGAGGGTCATTCAGTACTTC
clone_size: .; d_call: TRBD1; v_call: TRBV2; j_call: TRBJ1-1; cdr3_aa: CASSGFGTGGTEAFF; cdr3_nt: TGTGCCAGCAGTGGATTCGGGACAGGGGGCACTGAAGCTTTCTTT
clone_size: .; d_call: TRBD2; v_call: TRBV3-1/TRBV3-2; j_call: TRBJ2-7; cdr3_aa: CASSQGRGVAYEQYF; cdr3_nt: TGTGCCAGCAGCCAAGGACGGGGGGTGGCCTACGAGCAGTACTTC
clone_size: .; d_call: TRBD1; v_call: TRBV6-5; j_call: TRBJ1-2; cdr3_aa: CASSYSVGGQVDRYTF; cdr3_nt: TGTGCCAGCAGTTACTCAGTCGGGGGACAGGTCGATCGCTACACCTTC
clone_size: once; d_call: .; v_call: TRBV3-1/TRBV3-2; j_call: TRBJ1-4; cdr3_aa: CASSQGRGNEKLFF; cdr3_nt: TGTGCCAGCAGCCAGGGGCGCGGAAACGAAAAACTGTTTTTT
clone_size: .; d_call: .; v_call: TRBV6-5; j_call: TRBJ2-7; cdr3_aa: CASRAETVSYEQYF; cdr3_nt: TGTGCCAGCAGGGCCGAGACAGTTTCCTACGAGCAGTACTTC